This TCR beta chain was captured in a study of shared T cell receptors in the human thymus. The table lists this clone with a count of one. V lost 0 bases to trimming and J lost 4 bases; unmatched junction nucleotides: 8. This CDR3 comprises 16 residues. From germline, CDR1 is MNHEY and CDR2 SMNVEV (reference sequence). Data came from immunoSEQ multiplex PCR; TCRdb stores just in-frame clones and leaves some out. Of 640,000 or so clones detected, more than 70% appear once; the ten largest clones hold 0.0094%. The same sample was also used in a study of human thymus T cells. That publication notes: Healthy Finnish infants undergoing corrective surgery for congenital heart defects provided the donor material. The source of the thymus tissue was resections taken during corrective heart surgery. Related studies found that unrelated individuals share highly overlapping thymic repertoires.

The source material was thymocytes. V usage is TRBV27 and J usage is TRBJ1-1, with TRBD1 matching 7 bases. The sequence was obtained from a boy in the first two years of life with a congenital heart defect. DNA of the CDR3: TGTGCCAGCAGTTTATCAGTCGGGCAGGGGGGCACTGAAGCTTTCTTT. Its translation is CASSLSVGQGGTEAFF.